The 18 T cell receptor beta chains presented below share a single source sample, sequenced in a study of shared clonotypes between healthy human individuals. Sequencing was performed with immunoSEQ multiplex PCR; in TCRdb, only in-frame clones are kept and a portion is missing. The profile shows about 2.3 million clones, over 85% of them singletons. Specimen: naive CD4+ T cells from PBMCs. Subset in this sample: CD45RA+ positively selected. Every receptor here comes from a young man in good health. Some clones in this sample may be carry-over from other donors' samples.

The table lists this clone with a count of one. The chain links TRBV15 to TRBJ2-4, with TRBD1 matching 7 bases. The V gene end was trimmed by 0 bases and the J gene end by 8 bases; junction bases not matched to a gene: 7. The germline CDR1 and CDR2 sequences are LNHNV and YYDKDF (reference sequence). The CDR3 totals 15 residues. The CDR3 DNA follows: TGTGCCACCAGCAGAGATCCGTACCAGGGGGACATTCAGTACTTC. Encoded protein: CATSRDPYQGDIQYF.

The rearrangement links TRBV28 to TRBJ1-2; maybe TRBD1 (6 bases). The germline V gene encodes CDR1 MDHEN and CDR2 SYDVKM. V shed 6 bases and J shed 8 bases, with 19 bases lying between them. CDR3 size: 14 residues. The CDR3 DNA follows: TGTGCCAGCAGAATAGGGGGTACGAGGAACGGCTACACCTTC. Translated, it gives CASRIGGTRNGYTF.

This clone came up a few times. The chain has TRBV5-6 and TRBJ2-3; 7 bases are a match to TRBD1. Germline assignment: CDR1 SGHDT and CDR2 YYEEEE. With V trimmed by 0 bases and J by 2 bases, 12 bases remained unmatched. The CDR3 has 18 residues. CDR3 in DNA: TGTGCCAGCAGCTTGGACCGGACAGGTTGGCTTAACACAGATACGCAGTATTTT. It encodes CASSLDRTGWLNTDTQYF. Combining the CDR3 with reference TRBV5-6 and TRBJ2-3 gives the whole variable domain DAGVTQSPTHLIKTRGQQVTLRCSPKSGHDTVSWYQQALGQGPQFIFQYYEEEERQRGNFPDRFSGHQFPNYSSELNVNALLLGDSALYLCASSLDRTGWLNTDTQYFGPGTRLTVL.

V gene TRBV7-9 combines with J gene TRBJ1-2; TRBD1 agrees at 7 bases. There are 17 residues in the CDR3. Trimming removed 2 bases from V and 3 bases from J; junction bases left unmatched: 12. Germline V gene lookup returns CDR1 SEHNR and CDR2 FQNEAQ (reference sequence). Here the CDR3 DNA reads TGTGCCAGCAGCTTAAGGGCGGGAGGGGGCAGCGACTATGGCTACACCTTC. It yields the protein CASSLRAGGGSDYGYTF.

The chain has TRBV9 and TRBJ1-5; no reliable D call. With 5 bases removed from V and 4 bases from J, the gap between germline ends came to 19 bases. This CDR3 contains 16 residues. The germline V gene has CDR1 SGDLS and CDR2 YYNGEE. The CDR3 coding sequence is TGTGCCAGCAGTCCTGGGCCCGCCTTGGGGAATCAGCCCCAGCATTTT. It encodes CASSPGPALGNQPQHF.

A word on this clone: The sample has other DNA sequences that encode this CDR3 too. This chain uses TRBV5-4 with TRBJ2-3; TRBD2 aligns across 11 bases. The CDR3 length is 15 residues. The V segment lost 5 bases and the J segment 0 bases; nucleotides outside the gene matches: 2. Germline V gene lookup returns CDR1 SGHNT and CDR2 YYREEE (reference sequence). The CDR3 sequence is CASSWTSGSTDTQYF. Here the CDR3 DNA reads TGTGCCAGCAGTTGGACTAGCGGGAGCACAGATACGCAGTATTTT.

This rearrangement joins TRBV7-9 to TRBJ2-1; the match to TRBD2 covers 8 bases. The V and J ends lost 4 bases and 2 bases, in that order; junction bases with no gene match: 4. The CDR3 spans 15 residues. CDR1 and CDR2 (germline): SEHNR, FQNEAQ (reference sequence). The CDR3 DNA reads TGTGCCAGCAGCTCCGGGACTAGTACCTACAATGAGCAGTTCTTC. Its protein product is CASSSGTSTYNEQFF.

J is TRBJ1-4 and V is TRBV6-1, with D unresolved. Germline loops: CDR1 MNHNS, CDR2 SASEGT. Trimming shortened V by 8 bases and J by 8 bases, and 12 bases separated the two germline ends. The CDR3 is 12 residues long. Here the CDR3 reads CASQSGREKLFF. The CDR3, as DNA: TGTGCCAGCCAGTCCGGGCGGGAAAAACTGTTTTTT.

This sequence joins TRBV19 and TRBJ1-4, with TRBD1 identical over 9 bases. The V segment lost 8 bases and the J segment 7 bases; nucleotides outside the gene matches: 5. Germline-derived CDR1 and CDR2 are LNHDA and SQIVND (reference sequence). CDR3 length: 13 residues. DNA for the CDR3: TGTGCCAGTCACGGACAGGGGAGTGAAAAACTGTTTTTT. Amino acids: CASHGQGSEKLFF.

CDR3 in DNA: TGTGCCAGCAGCCGGACAGGGGTGCCCCTCGAGCAGTACTTC. Translation gives CASSRTGVPLEQYF. This chain uses TRBV6-5 with TRBJ2-7, with 9 bases matching TRBD1. Germline V lookup: CDR1 MNHEY, CDR2 SVGAGI. After removal of 6 bases from V and 6 bases from J, the junction contained 9 bases not matched to a gene. The CDR3 contains 14 residues.

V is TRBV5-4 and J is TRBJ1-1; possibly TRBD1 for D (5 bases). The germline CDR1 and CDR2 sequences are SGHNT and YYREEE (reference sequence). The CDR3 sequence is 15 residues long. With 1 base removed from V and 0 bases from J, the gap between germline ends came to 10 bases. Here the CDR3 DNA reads TGTGCCAGCAGCTTGAGTGGGGGGGTGAACACTGAAGCTTTCTTT. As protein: CASSLSGGVNTEAFF.

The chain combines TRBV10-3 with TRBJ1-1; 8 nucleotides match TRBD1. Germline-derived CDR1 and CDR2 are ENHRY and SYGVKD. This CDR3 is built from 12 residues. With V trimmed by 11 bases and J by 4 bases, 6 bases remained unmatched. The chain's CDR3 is CAVTGQGTEAFF. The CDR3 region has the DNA TGTGCCGTAACAGGACAGGGCACTGAAGCTTTCTTT.

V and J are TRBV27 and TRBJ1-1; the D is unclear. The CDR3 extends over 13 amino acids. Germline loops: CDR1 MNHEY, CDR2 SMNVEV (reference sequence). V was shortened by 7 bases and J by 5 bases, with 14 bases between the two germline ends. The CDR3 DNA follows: TGTGCCAGCACCCAAAGAGCCTCTACTGAAGCTTTCTTT. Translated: CASTQRASTEAFF.

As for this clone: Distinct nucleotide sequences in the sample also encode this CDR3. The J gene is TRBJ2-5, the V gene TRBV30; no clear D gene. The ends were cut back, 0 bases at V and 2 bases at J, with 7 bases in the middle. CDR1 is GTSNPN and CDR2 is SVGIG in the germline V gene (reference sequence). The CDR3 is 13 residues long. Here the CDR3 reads CAWSVQLQETQYF. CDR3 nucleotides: TGTGCCTGGAGTGTACAACTACAAGAGACCCAGTACTTC.

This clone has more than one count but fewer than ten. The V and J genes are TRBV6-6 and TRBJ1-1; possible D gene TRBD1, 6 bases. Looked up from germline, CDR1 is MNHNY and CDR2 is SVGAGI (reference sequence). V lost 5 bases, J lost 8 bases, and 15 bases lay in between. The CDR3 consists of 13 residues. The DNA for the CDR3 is TGTGCCAGCAGTCAGAACAGGGTAGGGGAAGCTTTCTTT. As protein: CASSQNRVGEAFF.

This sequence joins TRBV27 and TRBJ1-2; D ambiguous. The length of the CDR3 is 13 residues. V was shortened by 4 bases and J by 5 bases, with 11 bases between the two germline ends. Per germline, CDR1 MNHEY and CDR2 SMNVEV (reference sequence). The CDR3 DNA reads TGTGCCAGCAGTTACCGGGCGGCATATGGCTACACCTTC. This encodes CASSYRAAYGYTF.

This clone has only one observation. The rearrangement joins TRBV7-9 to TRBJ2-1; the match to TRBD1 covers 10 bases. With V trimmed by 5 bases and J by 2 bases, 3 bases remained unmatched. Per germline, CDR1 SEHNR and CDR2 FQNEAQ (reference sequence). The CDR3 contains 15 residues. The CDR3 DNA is TGTGCCAGCAGCGCAGGGACAGGGGCCTACAATGAGCAGTTCTTC. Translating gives CASSAGTGAYNEQFF.

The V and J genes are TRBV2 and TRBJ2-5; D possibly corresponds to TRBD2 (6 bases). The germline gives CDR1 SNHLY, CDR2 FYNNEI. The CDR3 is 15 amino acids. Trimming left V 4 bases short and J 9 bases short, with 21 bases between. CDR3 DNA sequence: TGTGCCAGCAGTGTGTTGGGGGGACTCGCTGGGTCCCAGTACTTC. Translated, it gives CASSVLGGLAGSQYF.